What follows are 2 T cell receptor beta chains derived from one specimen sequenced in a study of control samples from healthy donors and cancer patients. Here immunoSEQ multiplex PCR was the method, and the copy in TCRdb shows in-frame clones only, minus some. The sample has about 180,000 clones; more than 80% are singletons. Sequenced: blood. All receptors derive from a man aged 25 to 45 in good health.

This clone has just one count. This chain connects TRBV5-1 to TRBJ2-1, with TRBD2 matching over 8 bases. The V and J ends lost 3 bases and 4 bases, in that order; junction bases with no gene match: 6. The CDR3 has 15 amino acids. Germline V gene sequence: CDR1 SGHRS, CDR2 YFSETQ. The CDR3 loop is CASSSPAGDYNEQFF. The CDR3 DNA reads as TGCGCCAGCAGCTCACCAGCGGGGGATTACAATGAGCAGTTCTTC.

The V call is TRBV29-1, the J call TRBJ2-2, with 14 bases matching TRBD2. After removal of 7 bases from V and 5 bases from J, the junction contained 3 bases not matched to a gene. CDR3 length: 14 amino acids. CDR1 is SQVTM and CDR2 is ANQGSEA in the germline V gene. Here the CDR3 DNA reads TGCAGCGCCGGGACTAGCGGGGGAACCGGGGAGCTGTTTTTT. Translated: CSAGTSGGTGELFF.